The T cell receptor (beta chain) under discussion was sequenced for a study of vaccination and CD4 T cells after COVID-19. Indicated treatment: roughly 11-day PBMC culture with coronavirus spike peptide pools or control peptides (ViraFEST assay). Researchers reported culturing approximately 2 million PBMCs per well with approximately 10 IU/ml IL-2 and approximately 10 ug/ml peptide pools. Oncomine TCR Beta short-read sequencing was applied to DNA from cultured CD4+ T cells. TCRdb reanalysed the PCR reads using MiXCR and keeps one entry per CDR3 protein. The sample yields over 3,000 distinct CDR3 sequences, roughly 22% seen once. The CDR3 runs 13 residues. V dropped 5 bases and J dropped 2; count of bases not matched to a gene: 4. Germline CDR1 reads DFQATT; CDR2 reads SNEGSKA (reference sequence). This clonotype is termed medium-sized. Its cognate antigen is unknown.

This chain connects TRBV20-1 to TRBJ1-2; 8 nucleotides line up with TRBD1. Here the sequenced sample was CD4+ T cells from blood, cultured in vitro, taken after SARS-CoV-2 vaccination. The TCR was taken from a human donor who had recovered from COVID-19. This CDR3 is CSAAGQDNYGYTF. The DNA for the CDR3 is TGCAGTGCTGCGGGACAGGACAACTATGGCTACACCTTC.